Here is one TCR beta chain with its context. What it recognizes is unknown. The sample belongs to a study of cytomegalovirus exposure and HLA in healthy donors. At the level of the study: An earlier analysis identified 110 million or so unique TCR beta sequences in about 190 million T cells. Among the 370 or so donors who were genotyped, 81% fell in the genetic ancestry cluster that is associated with self-reported Caucasian donors. Overall study findings and caveats: Per a prior analysis, the majority of TCR beta V segments were productive roughly 87% or roughly 30% of the time. It has been reported that TCR beta sequences accurately predicted the HLA-A and HLA-B alleles of most subjects.

The CDR3 consists of 13 residues. V trimming: 0 bases; J trimming: 4 bases; junction bases outside the gene matches: 0. The germline V gene has CDR1 MGHRA and CDR2 YSYEKL. This PCR relied on a set of 60 Vbeta primers and 13 Jbeta primers. Sequencing used immunoSEQ multiplex PCR; TCRdb keeps in-frame clones, though not all of them. The sample comprises around 190,000 clones, roughly 77% of which are singletons, and approximately 4.6% rests with the top ten. The chain carries TRBV4-1 and TRBJ2-7; 7 bases line up with TRBD1. The source material was PBMCs. This TCR derives from a man aged 30 to 45 in good health and CMV-seropositive. This CDR3 reads CASSQDRGYEQYF. CDR3 sequence (DNA): TGCGCCAGCAGCCAAGACAGGGGGTACGAGCAGTACTTC.